The 20 T cell receptor beta chains below all came from one sample that was sequenced in a study of blood T cell repertoires in COVID-19. This table comes from immunoSEQ multiplex PCR, and its TCRdb copy is limited to in-frame clones, with some not included. The repertoire consists of 250,000 or so clones, with approximately 86% occurring once and the leading ten covering just under 2%. The sequenced sample consisted of peripheral blood. The receptors here all came from a man aged 25 to 40 with active or convalescent COVID-19.

The rearrangement links TRBV25-1 to TRBJ2-1, with D possibly matching TRBD1 (6 bases). The CDR3 has 14 residues. The germline V gene encodes CDR1 MGHDK and CDR2 SYGVNS. V shed 5 bases and J shed 12 bases, with 20 bases lying between them. Here the CDR3 DNA reads TGTGCCAGCAGTCCTCGGACAGCCCACCGGGGGCAGTTCTTC. Its translation is CASSPRTAHRGQFF.

This chain connects TRBV30 to TRBJ2-2, with TRBD2 identical over 8 bases. This CDR3 region has 17 residues. V dropped 0 bases and J dropped 4; count of bases not matched to a gene: 10. The germline V gene encodes CDR1 GTSNPN and CDR2 SVGIG (reference sequence). CDR3 DNA sequence: TGTGCCTGGAGTGTACGTAGGAGTCTAGCGGGCACCGGGGAGCTGTTTTTT. This translates into CAWSVRRSLAGTGELFF. The whole variable domain, remainder taken from reference TRBV30 and TRBJ2-2, is SQTIHQWPATLVQPVGSPLSLECTVEGTSNPNLYWYRQAAGRGLQLLFYSVGIGQISSEVPQNLSASRPQDRQFILSSKKLLLSDSGFYLCAWSVRRSLAGTGELFFGEGSRLTVL.

V gene TRBV5-1 combines with J gene TRBJ1-1; 12 bases match TRBD1. The CDR3 spans 16 residues. CDR1 is SGHRS, CDR2 YFSETQ, per germline. V dropped 4 bases and J dropped 4; count of bases not matched to a gene: 8. The CDR3 loop is CASSVGQGASGTEAFF. CDR3 in DNA: TGCGCCAGCAGCGTGGGACAGGGGGCGTCGGGCACTGAAGCTTTCTTT.

This sequence joins TRBV4-3 and TRBJ2-7; 9 nucleotides match TRBD1. The junction had 5 bases not matched to a gene; V was cut back by 1 base and J by 1 base. From germline, CDR1 is LGHNA and CDR2 YSLEER. The CDR3 contains 16 residues. In nucleotides, the CDR3 is TGCGCCAGCAGCCAAGGGCTCGGGACAGGGTCCTACGAGCAGTACTTC. Its translation: CASSQGLGTGSYEQYF.

This sequence joins TRBV5-6 and TRBJ1-6; 8 bases are shared with TRBD1. Germline V lookup: CDR1 SGHDT, CDR2 YYEEEE. Losses at the gene ends were 2 bases for V and 6 bases for J; bases not matched to a gene: 7. The CDR3 sequence is 16 residues long. The CDR3, as DNA: TGTGCCAGCAGCTTTCCCGGGACAGGACTTAATTCACCCCTCCACTTT. Its protein product is CASSFPGTGLNSPLHF.

This clone was observed a few times. The V and J genes are TRBV6-5 and TRBJ2-2; possible D gene TRBD2, 6 bases. Germline CDR1 reads MNHEY; CDR2 reads SVGAGI. Trimming left V 8 bases short and J 8 bases short, with 21 bases between. This CDR3 has 15 residues. Here the CDR3 reads CASDEPGEKVGELFF. As DNA, the CDR3 is TGTGCCAGCGACGAACCGGGGGAAAAAGTGGGGGAGCTGTTTTTT.

The gene calls are TRBV25-1 and TRBJ1-1; TRBD1 might be the D (6 bases). Trimming left V 2 bases short and J 7 bases short, with 14 bases between. The CDR3 is 14 amino acids. The germline gives CDR1 MGHDK, CDR2 SYGVNS. In DNA form, the CDR3 reads TGTGCCAGCAGTGAAGCCGGAAGGGACATTGAAGCTTTCTTT. It is translated as CASSEAGRDIEAFF.

The rearrangement links TRBV7-2 to TRBJ2-3, with 7 bases matching TRBD2. CDR1 SGHTA and CDR2 FQGNSA come from the germline V gene. V lost 1 base, J lost 4 bases, and 2 bases stayed unmatched. The CDR3 consists of 14 residues. As DNA, the CDR3 is TGTGCCAGCAGCTTAGGGCGGGGGTCAGATACGCAGTATTTT. This codes for CASSLGRGSDTQYF. The variable domain in full, completed from reference TRBV7-2 and TRBJ2-3, reads GAGVSQSPSNKVTEKGKDVELRCDPISGHTALYWYRQSLGQGLEFLIYFQGNSAPDKSGLPSDRFSAERTGGSVSTLTIQRTQQEDSAVYLCASSLGRGSDTQYFGPGTRLTVL.

This sequence joins TRBV5-4 and TRBJ2-7, with D maybe TRBD2 (5 bases). V was shortened by 5 bases and J by 2 bases, with 11 bases between the two germline ends. The CDR3 has 13 residues. Germline CDR1 and CDR2: SGHNT and YYREEE (reference sequence). The CDR3 sequence: CASSGRGAYEQYF. The CDR3 DNA is TGTGCCAGCAGTGGTCGGGGAGCCTACGAGCAGTACTTC. Complete variable domain (other parts from reference TRBV5-4 and TRBJ2-7): ETGVTQSPTHLIKTRGQQVTLRCSSQSGHNTVSWYQQALGQGPQFIFQYYREEENGRGNFPPRFSGLQFPNYSSELNVNALELDDSALYLCASSGRGAYEQYFGPGTRLTVT.

This clone has more than one count but fewer than ten. The chain couples TRBV27 to TRBJ1-5; D might be TRBD1 (5 bases). CDR3 length equals 15 residues. V dropped 2 bases and J dropped 5 bases, with 13 bases sitting between them. Germline V gives CDR1 MNHEY, CDR2 SMNVEV (reference sequence). CDR3 sequence: CASSLSREGHQPQHF. The CDR3 region has the DNA TGTGCCAGCAGTTTAAGCAGGGAGGGGCATCAGCCCCAGCATTTT.

This clone was picked up a small number of times. The chain couples TRBV30 to TRBJ2-7, with a weak D call TRBD1 (6 bases). This CDR3 is built from 15 residues. The germline V and J ends were trimmed by 3 bases and 3 bases, with 18 bases remaining between them. Germline lookup yields CDR1 GTSNPN and CDR2 SVGIG (reference sequence). The CDR3, as DNA: TGTGCCTGGAGCCCAGGGGATACTGGGTACTACGAGCAGTACTTC. It translates to CAWSPGDTGYYEQYF.

This clone was found a few times. The rearrangement uses TRBV5-1 and TRBJ2-2; 7 bases line up with TRBD2. Looked up from germline, CDR1 is SGHRS and CDR2 is YFSETQ. The ends lost 0 bases at V and 6 bases at J; junction bases unmatched: 11. The CDR3 length is 17 residues. This chain's CDR3 is CASSLGRGGGYAGELFF. DNA for the CDR3: TGCGCCAGCAGCTTGGGACGTGGCGGGGGTTACGCCGGGGAGCTGTTTTTT. Based on the CDR3 plus reference TRBV5-1 and TRBJ2-2, the full variable domain is KAGVTQTPRYLIKTRGQQVTLSCSPISGHRSVSWYQQTPGQGLQFLFEYFSETQRNKGNFPGRFSGRQFSNSRSEMNVSTLELGDSALYLCASSLGRGGGYAGELFFGEGSRLTVL.

The J gene is TRBJ2-3, the V gene TRBV5-1, with D hard to call. V was clipped by 3 bases and J by 1 base, with 6 bases between them. The germline V gene encodes CDR1 SGHRS and CDR2 YFSETQ. This CDR3 has 13 residues. The CDR3 bases are TGCGCCAGCAGCTGGCAGGGCACAGATACGCAGTATTTT. Its protein is CASSWQGTDTQYF.

The chain combines TRBV30 with TRBJ2-2; 12 bases map to TRBD2. The V segment lost 5 bases and the J segment 5 bases; nucleotides outside the gene matches: 15. CDR3 length: 18 residues. CDR1 GTSNPN and CDR2 SVGIG come from the germline V gene (reference sequence). Written as DNA, the CDR3 is TGTGCCTGGCCGAGTGGGGCTAGCGGGGGGGCGAGGACCGGGGAGCTGTTTTTT. It codes for CAWPSGASGGARTGELFF. Together with reference TRBV30 and TRBJ2-2, the CDR3 gives the full variable domain: SQTIHQWPATLVQPVGSPLSLECTVEGTSNPNLYWYRQAAGRGLQLLFYSVGIGQISSEVPQNLSASRPQDRQFILSSKKLLLSDSGFYLCAWPSGASGGARTGELFFGEGSRLTVL.

The chain employs TRBV27 and TRBJ1-2; TRBD1 matches 8 bases. With V trimmed by 9 bases and J by 6 bases, 12 bases remained unmatched. The CDR3 covers 14 residues. Germline CDR1 is MNHEY and CDR2 is SMNVEV (reference sequence). CDR3 nucleotide sequence: TGTGCCAGAGGTCCGGGACAGGCATGTGATGGCTACACCTTC. Protein: CARGPGQACDGYTF.

The CDR3 DNA reads TGTGCCAGCAGCCCCCTAGCGGGGGGTCTCTCCTACGAGCAGTACTTC. Its protein is CASSPLAGGLSYEQYF. The rearrangement uses TRBV3-1 (or the pseudogene TRBV3-2) and TRBJ2-7; 11 nucleotides line up with TRBD2. After removal of 4 bases from V and 0 bases from J, the junction contained 5 bases not matched to a gene. CDR3 size: 16 residues. Germline CDR1 LGHDT, CDR2 YNNKEL (reference sequence).

This sequence joins TRBV30 and TRBJ2-3, with TRBD2 matching over 13 bases. Trimming cost V 7 bases and J 3 bases; bases outside gene matches: 7. Per the germline V gene, CDR1 is GTSNPN and CDR2 is SVGIG (reference sequence). The CDR3 totals 15 residues. CDR3 in DNA: TGTGCCTTACAACTAGCGGGGGGGGCTACAGATACGCAGTATTTT. This encodes CALQLAGGATDTQYF.

The chain is built from TRBV7-2 and TRBJ2-5; 8 nucleotides match TRBD1. The CDR3 loop spans 15 amino acids. The germline CDR1 and CDR2 sequences are SGHTA and FQGNSA. With 1 base clipped from V and 1 base from J, the junction kept 2 bases outside the gene matches. CDR3 amino acids: CASSLGGTGQETQYF. The CDR3 DNA reads TGTGCCAGCAGCTTAGGAGGGACAGGCCAAGAGACCCAGTACTTC.

V is TRBV27 and J is TRBJ2-6; possible D gene TRBD2, 6 bases. The CDR3 runs 16 residues. Trimming removed 1 base at V and 5 bases at J, with 12 bases between. CDR1 MNHEY and CDR2 SMNVEV come from the germline V gene (reference sequence). CDR3 sequence (DNA): TGTGCCAGCAGTTTATTATTCCGGGGGAGGGCCAACGTCCTGACTTTC. Translating it yields CASSLLFRGRANVLTF.

The chain couples TRBV24-1 to TRBJ1-3; D is undetermined. The length of the CDR3 is 20 residues. Germline CDR1 is KGHDR and CDR2 is SFDVKD. Trimming removed 4 bases at V and 5 bases at J, with 29 bases between. CDR3 loop: CATSDPRSGVNPLVRNTIYF. The CDR3 DNA reads TGTGCCACCAGTGACCCTAGGTCTGGAGTCAACCCTCTGGTACGAAACACCATATATTTT.